Listed below are T cell receptor beta chains from one sample, sequenced in a study of a mutant IDH1 vaccine in newly diagnosed glioma. For these TCRs, the target antigens are not known. Here immunoSEQ multiplex PCR was the method, and the copy in TCRdb shows in-frame clones only, minus some. Of roughly 72,000 clones listed, roughly nine tenths are singletons. The sample consisted of PBMCs, taken from a glioma patient whose treatment included an IDH1 peptide vaccine. These receptors came from a woman aged 50 to 65 with glioma. The CDR3 runs from the conserved cysteine through the conserved F or W. The order of the fields is CDR3 length, J gene, V gene, CDR3 protein.

CDR3 length: 15; J gene: TRBJ2-7; V gene: TRBV19; CDR3 protein: CASSPRRALGDEQYF
CDR3 length: 16; J gene: TRBJ2-2; V gene: TRBV9; CDR3 protein: CASSVAGRTNTGELFF
CDR3 length: 14; J gene: TRBJ1-1; V gene: TRBV5-1; CDR3 protein: CASSLAGLGTEAFF
CDR3 length: 14; J gene: TRBJ1-6; V gene: TRBV19; CDR3 protein: CASTWGAGGSPLHF
CDR3 length: 13; J gene: TRBJ2-5; V gene: TRBV7-9; CDR3 protein: CASSLLGSETQYF
CDR3 length: 14; J gene: TRBJ2-1; V gene: TRBV6-6; CDR3 protein: CASRSGGRAPEQFF
CDR3 length: 12; J gene: TRBJ1-6; V gene: TRBV7-2; CDR3 protein: CASSLGASPLHF
CDR3 length: 18; J gene: TRBJ1-1; V gene: TRBV30; CDR3 protein: CAWSEGDRSYLMNTEAFF
CDR3 length: 12; J gene: TRBJ2-1; V gene: TRBV29-1; CDR3 protein: CSVEDQSREQFF
CDR3 length: 16; J gene: TRBJ2-4; V gene: TRBV6-6; CDR3 protein: CASSHGQGLAKNIQYF
CDR3 length: 15; J gene: TRBJ2-7; V gene: TRBV5-1; CDR3 protein: CASRDPGQGAEEQYF
CDR3 length: 14; J gene: TRBJ2-5; V gene: TRBV9; CDR3 protein: CASSVVGGRETQYF
CDR3 length: 15; J gene: TRBJ2-6; V gene: TRBV2; CDR3 protein: CASSERGPGANVLTF
CDR3 length: 17; J gene: TRBJ2-7; V gene: TRBV18; CDR3 protein: CASSPPFAGTGVLEQYF
CDR3 length: 17; J gene: TRBJ2-5; V gene: TRBV18; CDR3 protein: CASSPGERALAVETQYF
CDR3 length: 15; J gene: TRBJ1-1; V gene: TRBV18; CDR3 protein: CASSLRGAEQGEAFF
CDR3 length: 18; J gene: TRBJ2-1; V gene: TRBV28; CDR3 protein: CASSLLLAGGLRNNEQFF
CDR3 length: 16; J gene: TRBJ2-2; V gene: TRBV29-1; CDR3 protein: CSVWASGYTNTGELFF
CDR3 length: 15; J gene: TRBJ2-7; V gene: TRBV2; CDR3 protein: CASSEVLAGSREQYF
CDR3 length: 18; J gene: TRBJ2-1; V gene: TRBV19; CDR3 protein: CASSILKLRDASYNEQFF
CDR3 length: 19; J gene: TRBJ2-7; V gene: TRBV14; CDR3 protein: CASSRRGTSGRTGSYEQYF
CDR3 length: 14; J gene: TRBJ2-7; V gene: TRBV2; CDR3 protein: CASSVQRSSYEQYF
CDR3 length: 14; J gene: TRBJ2-3; V gene: TRBV19; CDR3 protein: CASTTSGSPGTQYF
CDR3 length: 15; J gene: TRBJ2-2; V gene: TRBV28; CDR3 protein: CASSPRDRDTGELFF
CDR3 length: 14; J gene: TRBJ2-2; V gene: TRBV30; CDR3 protein: CAWMTGGPTGELFF
CDR3 length: 14; J gene: TRBJ1-6; V gene: TRBV4-1; CDR3 protein: CASSPGWDDSPLHF
CDR3 length: 14; J gene: TRBJ1-6; V gene: TRBV6-5; CDR3 protein: CASARQGINSPLHF
CDR3 length: 13; J gene: TRBJ1-3; V gene: TRBV6-6; CDR3 protein: CASTRSAGNTIYF